This entry features one T cell receptor (beta chain) sequence. No cognate antigen has been identified for it. Base qualities were left out, and no much larger clone turns up one base away. The data originate from a study of control samples from healthy donors and cancer patients (dated by TCRdb to the early 2020s). Libraries came from the immunoSEQ multiplex PCR assay. TCRdb stores this immuneACCESS table with in-frame sequences only. Part of the clones is absent; in the studies checked, under half of the shortfall reflects unresolved V genes, and no reason is known for the rest. Present in this sample are roughly 80,000 clones, 70% to 90% of which were seen just once. 4.5% to 6% of the sample belongs to the ten largest clones. The germline V gene provides CDR1 SNHLY and CDR2 FYNNEI. V has 7 bases trimmed and J has 6 bases trimmed; junction bases matching no gene number 11. The CDR3, cysteine through phenylalanine, is 15 amino acids long. The only DNA kept is the CDR3, 45 bases in frame from the first base.

Sequenced sample: blood. The rearranged segments are TRBV2 and TRBJ1-5; 8 bases in between match TRBD1. The receptor was isolated from a woman in her forties or fifties in good health. DNA sequence: TGTGCCAGCAACGAAGCAGGGGGCGTTTTTCAGCCCCAGCATTTT. Translation gives CASNEAGGVFQPQHF.